This section outlines one T cell receptor (beta chain) sequence together with its context. This record comes from a study of cytomegalovirus exposure and HLA in healthy donors. Overall study: The 120 or so validation repertoires used a platform that matched the one used for the approximately 610 first-cohort repertoires, as a later analysis reported.

The protocol was immunoSEQ multiplex PCR, while the TCRdb copy is restricted to in-frame clones and leaves out a portion. Among about 44,000 clones, 80% to 95% were seen once, and the ten largest hold less than 2.5%. Trimming took 0 bases from V and 5 from J, leaving 12 bases between them. The CDR3 extends over 15 amino acids. Per germline, CDR1 SGHRS and CDR2 YFSETQ. V usage is TRBV5-1 and J usage is TRBJ2-1; TRBD2 is a possible D gene (5 bases). The sequenced sample consisted of PBMCs. This receptor was obtained from a young woman in good health and CMV-seronegative. The DNA for the CDR3 is TGCGCCAGCAGCTTGGGTAGCGCAACGAACAATGAGCAGTTCTTC. It encodes CASSLGSATNNEQFF. The full variable domain, completed using reference TRBV5-1 and TRBJ2-1, is KAGVTQTPRYLIKTRGQQVTLSCSPISGHRSVSWYQQTPGQGLQFLFEYFSETQRNKGNFPGRFSGRQFSNSRSEMNVSTLELGDSALYLCASSLGSATNNEQFFGPGTRLTVL.